This T cell receptor beta chain was sequenced for a study of cytomegalovirus exposure and HLA in healthy donors. PCR amplification relied on 60 Vbeta primers (plus 13 Jbeta primers). Profiled with immunoSEQ multiplex PCR; TCRdb holds only in-frame clones, not every one. The sample lists under 150,000 clones, approximately 80% occurring once. In germline, CDR1 is SGHRS, CDR2 YFSETQ. Trimming pared 0 bases from V and 3 bases from J, leaving 19 bases between. This CDR3 is 18 amino acids long. The chain carries TRBV5-1 and TRBJ2-4; possible D gene TRBD2, 6 bases. This receptor was obtained from a woman aged 55-69 years in good health and CMV-seronegative. The sequenced sample consisted of PBMCs. The CDR3 DNA is TGCGCCAGCAGCTTGGTATGGACTACCGTTGGGGACAAAAACATTCAGTACTTC. Amino acid sequence: CASSLVWTTVGDKNIQYF.